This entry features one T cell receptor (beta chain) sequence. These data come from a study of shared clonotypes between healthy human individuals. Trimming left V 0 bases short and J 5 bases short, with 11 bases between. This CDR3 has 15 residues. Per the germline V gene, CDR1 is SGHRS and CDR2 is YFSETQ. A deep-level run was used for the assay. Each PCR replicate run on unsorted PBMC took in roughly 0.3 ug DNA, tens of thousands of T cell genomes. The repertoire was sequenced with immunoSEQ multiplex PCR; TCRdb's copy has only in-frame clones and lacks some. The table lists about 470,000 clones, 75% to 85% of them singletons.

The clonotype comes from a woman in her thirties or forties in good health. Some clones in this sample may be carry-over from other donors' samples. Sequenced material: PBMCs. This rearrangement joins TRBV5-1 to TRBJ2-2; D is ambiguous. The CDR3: CASSLDLLGTGELFF. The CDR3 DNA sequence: TGCGCCAGCAGCTTGGATCTCTTAGGGACCGGGGAGCTGTTTTTT.